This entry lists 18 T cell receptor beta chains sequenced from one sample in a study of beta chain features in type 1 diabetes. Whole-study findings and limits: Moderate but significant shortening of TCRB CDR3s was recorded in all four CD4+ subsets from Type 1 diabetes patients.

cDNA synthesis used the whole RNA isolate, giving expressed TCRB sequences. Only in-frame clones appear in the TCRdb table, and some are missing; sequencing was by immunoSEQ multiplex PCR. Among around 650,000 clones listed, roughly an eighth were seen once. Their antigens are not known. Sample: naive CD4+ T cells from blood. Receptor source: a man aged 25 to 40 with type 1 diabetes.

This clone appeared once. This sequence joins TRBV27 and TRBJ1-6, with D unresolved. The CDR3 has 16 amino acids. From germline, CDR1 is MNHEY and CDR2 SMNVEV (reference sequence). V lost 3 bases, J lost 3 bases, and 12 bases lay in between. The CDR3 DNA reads TGTGCCAGCAGTTTGGCGGGAGCCGACTATAATTCACCCCTCCACTTT. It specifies CASSLAGADYNSPLHF.

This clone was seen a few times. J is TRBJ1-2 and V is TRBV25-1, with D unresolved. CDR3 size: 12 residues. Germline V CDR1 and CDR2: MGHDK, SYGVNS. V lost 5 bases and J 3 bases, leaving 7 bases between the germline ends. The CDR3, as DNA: TGTGCCAGCAGTTTCGGAGACTATGGCTACACCTTC. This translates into CASSFGDYGYTF.

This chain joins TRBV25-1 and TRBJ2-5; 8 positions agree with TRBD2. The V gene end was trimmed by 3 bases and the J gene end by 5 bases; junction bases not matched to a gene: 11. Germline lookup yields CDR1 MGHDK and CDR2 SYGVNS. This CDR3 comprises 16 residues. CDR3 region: CASSDDSGAGWETQYF. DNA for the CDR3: TGTGCCAGCAGTGACGATAGCGGGGCAGGGTGGGAGACCCAGTACTTC. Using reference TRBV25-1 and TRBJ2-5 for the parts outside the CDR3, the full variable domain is EADIYQTPRYLVIGTGKKITLECSQTMGHDKMYWYQQDPGMELHLIHYSYGVNSTEKGDLSSESTVSRIRTEHFPLTLESARPSHTSQYLCASSDDSGAGWETQYFGPGTRLLVL.

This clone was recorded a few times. CDR3: CASSQAGSQETQYF. In nucleotides, the CDR3 is TGTGCCAGCAGCCAAGCGGGGAGCCAAGAGACCCAGTACTTC. V usage is TRBV4-2 and J usage is TRBJ2-5; the D gene is possibly TRBD2 (5 bases). The V end lost 1 base, the J end lost 1 base, and 7 bases lay between the germline ends. The length of the CDR3 is 14 residues. Germline CDR1 LGHNA, CDR2 YNFKEQ.

The CDR3 here is CASSLGGGENEQFF. CDR3 coding DNA: TGCGCCAGCAGCTTGGGCGGGGGCGAAAATGAGCAGTTCTTC. The chain carries TRBV5-1 and TRBJ2-1; a possible D gene is TRBD2 (7 bases). CDR1 SGHRS and CDR2 YFSETQ come from the germline V gene. CDR3 length: 14 amino acids. With 0 bases removed from V and 7 bases from J, the gap between germline ends came to 11 bases.

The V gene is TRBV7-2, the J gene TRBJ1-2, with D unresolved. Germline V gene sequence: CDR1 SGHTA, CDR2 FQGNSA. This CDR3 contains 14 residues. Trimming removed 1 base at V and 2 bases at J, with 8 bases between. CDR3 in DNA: TGTGCCAGCAGCTTAGGGGCCGTCAACTATGGCTACACCTTC. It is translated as CASSLGAVNYGYTF.

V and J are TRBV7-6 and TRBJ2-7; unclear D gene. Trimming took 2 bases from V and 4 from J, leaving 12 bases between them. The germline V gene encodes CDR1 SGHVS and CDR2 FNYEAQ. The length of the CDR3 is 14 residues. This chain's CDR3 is CASSLMGIGYEQYF. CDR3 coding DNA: TGTGCCAGCAGCTTAATGGGGATCGGGTACGAGCAGTACTTC. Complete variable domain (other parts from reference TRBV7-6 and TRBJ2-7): GAGVSQSPRYKVTKRGQDVALRCDPISGHVSLYWYRQALGQGPEFLTYFNYEAQQDKSGLPNDRFSAERPEGSISTLTIQRTEQRDSAMYRCASSLMGIGYEQYFGPGTRLTVT.

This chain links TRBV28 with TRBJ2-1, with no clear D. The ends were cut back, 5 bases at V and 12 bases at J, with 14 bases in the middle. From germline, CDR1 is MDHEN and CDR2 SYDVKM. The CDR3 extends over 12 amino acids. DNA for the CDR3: TGTGCCAGCAGTCTTACACGGGCAGGGCAGTTCTTC. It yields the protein CASSLTRAGQFF.

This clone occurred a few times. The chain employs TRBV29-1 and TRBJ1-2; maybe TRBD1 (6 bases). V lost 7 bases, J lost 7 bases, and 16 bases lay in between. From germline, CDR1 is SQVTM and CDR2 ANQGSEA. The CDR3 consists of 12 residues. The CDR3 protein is CSGRTVQGGYTF. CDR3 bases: TGCAGCGGCCGGACAGTCCAGGGTGGCTACACCTTC.

The CDR3 DNA follows: TGTGCCAGCAGCTTGAAGGGAGACCAAGAGACCCAGTACTTC. Its protein is CASSLKGDQETQYF. The chain joins TRBV7-9 to TRBJ2-5; possibly TRBD2 for D (5 bases). The germline V and J ends were trimmed by 3 bases and 0 bases, with 8 bases remaining between them. The CDR3 sequence is 14 residues long. Looked up from germline, CDR1 is SEHNR and CDR2 is FQNEAQ (reference sequence).

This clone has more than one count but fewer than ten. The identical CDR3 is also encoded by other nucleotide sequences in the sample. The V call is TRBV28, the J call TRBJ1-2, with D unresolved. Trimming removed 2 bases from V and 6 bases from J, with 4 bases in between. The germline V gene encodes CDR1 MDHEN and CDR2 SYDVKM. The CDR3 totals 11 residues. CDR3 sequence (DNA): TGTGCCAGCAGTTTAAGGGATGGCTACACCTTC. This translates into CASSLRDGYTF.

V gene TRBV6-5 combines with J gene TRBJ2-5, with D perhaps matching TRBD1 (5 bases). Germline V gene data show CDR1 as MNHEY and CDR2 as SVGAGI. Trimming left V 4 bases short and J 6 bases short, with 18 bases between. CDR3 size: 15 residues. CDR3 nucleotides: TGTGCCAGCAGTTCCCCTTTAAGTAGGGGCCAGACCCAGTACTTC. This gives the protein CASSSPLSRGQTQYF.

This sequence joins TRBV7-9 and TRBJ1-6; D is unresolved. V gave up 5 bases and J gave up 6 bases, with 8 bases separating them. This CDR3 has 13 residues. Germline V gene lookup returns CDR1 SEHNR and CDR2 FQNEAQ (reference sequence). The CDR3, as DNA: TGTGCCAGCAGCGAGGGCCTTAATTCACCCCTCCACTTT. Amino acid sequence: CASSEGLNSPLHF.

The CDR3 DNA sequence: TGTGCCAGCAGCTTGAGTCGAACCCGCGGAGGCTCCTATAATTCACCCCTCCACTTT. Translation: CASSLSRTRGGSYNSPLHF. V and J are TRBV5-6 and TRBJ1-6, with D unclear. V shed 1 base and J shed 0 bases, with 17 bases lying between them. This CDR3 is built from 19 residues. Germline CDR1 reads SGHDT; CDR2 reads YYEEEE.

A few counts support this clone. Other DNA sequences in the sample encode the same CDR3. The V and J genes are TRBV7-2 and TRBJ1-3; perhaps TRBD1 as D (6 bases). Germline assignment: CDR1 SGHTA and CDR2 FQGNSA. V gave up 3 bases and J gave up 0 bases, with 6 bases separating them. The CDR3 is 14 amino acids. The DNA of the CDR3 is TGTGCCAGCAGCTTGGACAGCTCTGGAAACACCATATATTTT. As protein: CASSLDSSGNTIYF.

The CDR3 spells CASSTPPGLAWNEQYF. As DNA, the CDR3 is TGTGCCAGTAGTACACCGCCGGGACTAGCGTGGAACGAGCAGTACTTC. The chain recombines TRBV19 with TRBJ2-7, with TRBD2 matching 10 bases. This CDR3 has 16 amino acids. Per the germline V gene, CDR1 is LNHDA and CDR2 is SQIVND (reference sequence). V trimming: 4 bases; J trimming: 5 bases; junction bases outside the gene matches: 11.

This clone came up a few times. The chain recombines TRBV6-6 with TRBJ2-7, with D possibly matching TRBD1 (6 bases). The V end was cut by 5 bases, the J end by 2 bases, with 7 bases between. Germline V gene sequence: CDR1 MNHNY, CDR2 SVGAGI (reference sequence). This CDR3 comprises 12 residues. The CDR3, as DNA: TGTGCCAGCAGTACAGGGCCCTACGAGCAGTACTTC. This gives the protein CASSTGPYEQYF.

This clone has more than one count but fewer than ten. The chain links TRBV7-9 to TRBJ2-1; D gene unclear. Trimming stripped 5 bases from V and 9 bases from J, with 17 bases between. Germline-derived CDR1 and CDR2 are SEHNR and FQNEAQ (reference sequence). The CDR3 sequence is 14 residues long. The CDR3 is CASSTDPLAGEQFF. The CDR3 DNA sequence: TGTGCCAGCAGCACAGACCCTCTGGCAGGTGAGCAGTTCTTC.